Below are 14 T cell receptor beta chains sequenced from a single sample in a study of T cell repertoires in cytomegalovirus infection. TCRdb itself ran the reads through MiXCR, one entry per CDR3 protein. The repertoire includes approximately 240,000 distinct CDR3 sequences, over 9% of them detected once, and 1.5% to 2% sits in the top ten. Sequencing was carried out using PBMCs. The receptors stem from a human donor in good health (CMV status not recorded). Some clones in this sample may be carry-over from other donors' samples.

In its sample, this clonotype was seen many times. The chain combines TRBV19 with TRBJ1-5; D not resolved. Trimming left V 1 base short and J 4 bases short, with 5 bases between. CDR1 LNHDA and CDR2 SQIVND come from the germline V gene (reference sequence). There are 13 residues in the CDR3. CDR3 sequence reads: CASSIGGNQPQHF. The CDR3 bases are TGTGCCAGTAGTATAGGGGGTAATCAGCCCCAGCATTTT.

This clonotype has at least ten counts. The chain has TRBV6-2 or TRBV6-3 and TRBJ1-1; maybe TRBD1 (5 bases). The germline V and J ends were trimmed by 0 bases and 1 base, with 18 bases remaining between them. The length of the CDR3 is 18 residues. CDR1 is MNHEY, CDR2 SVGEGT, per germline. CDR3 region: CASSYSRMGGWRNTEAFF. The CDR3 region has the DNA TGTGCCAGCAGTTACTCGAGGATGGGGGGTTGGAGGAACACTGAAGCTTTCTTT.

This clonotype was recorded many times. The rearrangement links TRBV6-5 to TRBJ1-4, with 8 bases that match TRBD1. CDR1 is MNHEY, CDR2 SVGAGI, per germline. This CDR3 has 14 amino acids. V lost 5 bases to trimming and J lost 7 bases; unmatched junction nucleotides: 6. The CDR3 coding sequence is TGTGCCAGCAGTCAGAGGACAGGGTCTGAAAAACTGTTTTTT. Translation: CASSQRTGSEKLFF.

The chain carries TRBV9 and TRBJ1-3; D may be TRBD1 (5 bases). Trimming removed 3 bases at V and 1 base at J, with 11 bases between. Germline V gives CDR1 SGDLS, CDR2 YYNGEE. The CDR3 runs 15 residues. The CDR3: CASSEGMGSGNTIYF. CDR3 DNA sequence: TGTGCCAGCAGCGAGGGGATGGGATCTGGAAACACCATATATTTT.

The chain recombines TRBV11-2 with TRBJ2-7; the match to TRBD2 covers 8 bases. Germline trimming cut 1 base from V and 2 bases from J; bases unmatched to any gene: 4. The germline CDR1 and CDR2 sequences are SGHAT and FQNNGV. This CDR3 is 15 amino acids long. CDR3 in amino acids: CASSLGAGEAYEQYF. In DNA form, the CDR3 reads TGTGCCAGCAGCTTAGGAGCGGGAGAAGCCTACGAGCAGTACTTC.

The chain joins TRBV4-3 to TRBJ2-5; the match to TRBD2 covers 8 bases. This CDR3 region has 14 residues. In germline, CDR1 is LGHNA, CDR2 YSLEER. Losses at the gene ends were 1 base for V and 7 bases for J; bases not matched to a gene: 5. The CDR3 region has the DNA TGCGCCAGCAGCCAAGGGGTCGGGAGGGGGACCCAGTACTTC. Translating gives CASSQGVGRGTQYF.

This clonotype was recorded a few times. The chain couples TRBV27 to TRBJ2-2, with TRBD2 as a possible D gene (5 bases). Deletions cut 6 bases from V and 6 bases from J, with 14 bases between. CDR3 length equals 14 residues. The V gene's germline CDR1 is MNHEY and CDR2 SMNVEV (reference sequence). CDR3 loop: CASRLERSAGELFF. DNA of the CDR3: TGTGCCAGCAGACTAGAGAGGTCGGCCGGGGAGCTGTTTTTT.

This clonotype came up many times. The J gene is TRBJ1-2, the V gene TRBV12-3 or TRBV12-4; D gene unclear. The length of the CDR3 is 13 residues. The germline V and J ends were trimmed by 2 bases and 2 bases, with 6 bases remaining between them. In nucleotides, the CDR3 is TGTGCCAGCAGTTTAAGTGAAAACTATGGCTACACCTTC. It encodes CASSLSENYGYTF.

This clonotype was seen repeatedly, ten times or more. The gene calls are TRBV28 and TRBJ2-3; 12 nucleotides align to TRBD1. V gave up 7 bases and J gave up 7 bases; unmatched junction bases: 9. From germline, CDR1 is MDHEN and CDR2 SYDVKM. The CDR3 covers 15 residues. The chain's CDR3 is CASTPAGQGAHTQYF. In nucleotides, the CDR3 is TGTGCCAGCACCCCTGCGGGACAGGGGGCACATACGCAGTATTTT.

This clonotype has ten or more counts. The CDR3 loop is CASRTPGQGAYEQFF. CDR3 DNA: TGTGCCAGCAGAACGCCGGGACAGGGGGCCTATGAGCAGTTCTTC. The chain employs TRBV6-2 or TRBV6-3 and TRBJ2-1; TRBD1 matches at 12 bases. Germline-derived CDR1 and CDR2 are MNHEY and SVGEGT. This CDR3 spans 15 amino acids. V dropped 6 bases and J dropped 8; count of bases not matched to a gene: 8.

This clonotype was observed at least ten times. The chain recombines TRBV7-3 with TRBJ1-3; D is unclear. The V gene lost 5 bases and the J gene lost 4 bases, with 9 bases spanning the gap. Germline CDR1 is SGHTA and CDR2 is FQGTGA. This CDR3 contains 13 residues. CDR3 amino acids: CASSPTEGNTIYF. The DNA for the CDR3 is TGTGCCAGCAGCCCCACAGAAGGAAACACCATATATTTT. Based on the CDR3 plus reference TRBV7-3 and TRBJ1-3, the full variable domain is GAGVSQTPSNKVTEKGKYVELRCDPISGHTALYWYRQSLGQGPEFLIYFQGTGAADDSGLPNDRFFAVRPEGSVSTLKIQRTERGDSAVYLCASSPTEGNTIYFGEGSWLTVV.

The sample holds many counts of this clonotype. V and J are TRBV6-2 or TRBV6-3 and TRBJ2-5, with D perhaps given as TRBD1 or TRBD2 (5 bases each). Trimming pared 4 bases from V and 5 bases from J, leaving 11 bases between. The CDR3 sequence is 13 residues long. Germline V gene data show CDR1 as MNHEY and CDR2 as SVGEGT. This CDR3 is CASSFGGSETQYF. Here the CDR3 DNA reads TGTGCCAGCAGTTTTGGGGGTTCGGAGACCCAGTACTTC.

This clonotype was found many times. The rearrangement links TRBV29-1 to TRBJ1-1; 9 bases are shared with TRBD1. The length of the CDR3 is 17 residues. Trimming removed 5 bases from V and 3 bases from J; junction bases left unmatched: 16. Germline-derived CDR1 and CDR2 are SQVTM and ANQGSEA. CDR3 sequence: CSVFYGTGRVEDTEAFF. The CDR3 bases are TGCAGCGTTTTCTATGGGACAGGGAGGGTTGAAGACACTGAAGCTTTCTTT.

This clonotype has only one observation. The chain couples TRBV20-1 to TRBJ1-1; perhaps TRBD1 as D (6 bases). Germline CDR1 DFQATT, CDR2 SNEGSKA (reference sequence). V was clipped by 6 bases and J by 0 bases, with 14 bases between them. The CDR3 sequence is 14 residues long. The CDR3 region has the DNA TGCAGTGCCGCGGGACAAGGAATGAACACTGAAGCTTTCTTT. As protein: CSAAGQGMNTEAFF.